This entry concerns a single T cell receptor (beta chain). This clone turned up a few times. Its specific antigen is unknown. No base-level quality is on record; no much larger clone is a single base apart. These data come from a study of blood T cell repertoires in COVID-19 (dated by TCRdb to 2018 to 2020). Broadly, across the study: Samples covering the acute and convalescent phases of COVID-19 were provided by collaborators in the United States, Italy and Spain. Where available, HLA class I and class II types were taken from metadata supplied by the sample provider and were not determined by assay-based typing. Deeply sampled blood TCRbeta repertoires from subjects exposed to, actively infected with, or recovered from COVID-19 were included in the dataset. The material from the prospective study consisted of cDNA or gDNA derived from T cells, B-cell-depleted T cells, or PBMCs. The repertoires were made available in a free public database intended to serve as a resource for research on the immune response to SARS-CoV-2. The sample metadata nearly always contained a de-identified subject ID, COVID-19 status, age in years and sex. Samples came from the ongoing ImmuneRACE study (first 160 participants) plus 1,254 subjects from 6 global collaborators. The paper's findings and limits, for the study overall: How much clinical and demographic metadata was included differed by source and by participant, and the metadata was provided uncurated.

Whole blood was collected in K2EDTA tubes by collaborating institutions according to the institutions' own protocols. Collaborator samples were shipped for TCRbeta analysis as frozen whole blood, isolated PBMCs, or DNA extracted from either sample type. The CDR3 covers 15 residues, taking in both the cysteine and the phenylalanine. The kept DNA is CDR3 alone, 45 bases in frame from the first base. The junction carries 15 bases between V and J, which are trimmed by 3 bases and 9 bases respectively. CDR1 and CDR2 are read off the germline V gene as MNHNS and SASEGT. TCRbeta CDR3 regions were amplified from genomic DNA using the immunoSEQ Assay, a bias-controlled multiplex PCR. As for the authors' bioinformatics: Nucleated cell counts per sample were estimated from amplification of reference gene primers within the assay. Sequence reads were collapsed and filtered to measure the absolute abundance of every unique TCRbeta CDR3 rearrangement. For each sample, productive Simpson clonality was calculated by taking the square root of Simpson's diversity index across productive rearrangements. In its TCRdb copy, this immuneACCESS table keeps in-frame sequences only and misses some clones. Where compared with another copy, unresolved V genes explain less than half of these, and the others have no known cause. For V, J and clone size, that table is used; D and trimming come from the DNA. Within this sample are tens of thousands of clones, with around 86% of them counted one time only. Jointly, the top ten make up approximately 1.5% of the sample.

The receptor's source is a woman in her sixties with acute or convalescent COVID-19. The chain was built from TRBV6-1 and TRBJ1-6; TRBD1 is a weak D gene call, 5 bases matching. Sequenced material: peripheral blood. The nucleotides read TGTGCCAGCAGTGAGAGGACACTACAAACTTCACCCCTCCACTTT. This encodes CASSERTLQTSPLHF.